The 20 T cell receptor beta chains below were found in one sample sequenced in a study of blood T cells in healthy people across ages. Sample-barcoded 5' priming and a J-beta primer mix drove a second PCR of roughly 7 to 11 cycles. TCRdb re-derived calls from the 5' RACE reads in MiXCR, one entry per CDR3 protein. Of 2 million or so distinct CDR3 sequences detected, 49% appear once; the ten largest clones hold over 2%. The sample consisted of blood. The receptors were gathered from a woman in her thirties or forties in good health.

This clonotype occurred a few times. V and J are TRBV4-3 and TRBJ1-2; D is ambiguous. This CDR3 is built from 14 residues. Germline CDR1 and CDR2: LGHNA and YSLEER. V was trimmed by 1 base and J by 0 bases, leaving 6 bases between them. The CDR3 reads CASSQGTTNYGYTF. The CDR3 nucleotides are TGCGCCAGCAGCCAAGGAACAACTAACTATGGCTACACCTTC.

The chain recombines TRBV29-1 with TRBJ2-1; 8 nucleotides match TRBD2. The V gene end was trimmed by 4 bases and the J gene end by 7 bases; junction bases not matched to a gene: 6. The CDR3 has 13 amino acids. CDR1 and CDR2 (germline): SQVTM, ANQGSEA. The CDR3 loop is CSVGRGGVNEQFF. The CDR3 DNA reads as TGCAGCGTTGGTCGGGGGGGAGTTAATGAGCAGTTCTTC.

The chain has TRBV7-2 and TRBJ2-1; D is possibly TRBD2 (6 bases). V shed 4 bases and J shed 0 bases, with 16 bases lying between them. The V gene's germline CDR1 is SGHTA and CDR2 FQGNSA. The CDR3 runs 17 residues. In nucleotides, the CDR3 is TGTGCCAGCAGCTCCCCGGGGCGGGGCAACTCCTACAATGAGCAGTTCTTC. Protein: CASSSPGRGNSYNEQFF.

The gene calls are TRBV4-1 and TRBJ1-1; tentative D call: TRBD1 (6 bases). From germline, CDR1 is MGHRA and CDR2 YSYEKL. V lost 2 bases and J 2 bases, leaving 15 bases between the germline ends. There are 16 residues in the CDR3. CDR3: CASSQTGTFINTEAFF. The CDR3 coding sequence is TGCGCCAGCAGCCAAACCGGGACATTTATTAACACTGAAGCTTTCTTT.

This chain joins TRBV9 and TRBJ2-1; 15 bases map to TRBD2. The V gene's germline CDR1 is SGDLS and CDR2 YYNGEE. Losses at the gene ends were 3 bases for V and 15 bases for J; bases not matched to a gene: 7. This CDR3 spans 14 amino acids. The CDR3 here is CASSGGLAGGQPFF. As DNA, the CDR3 is TGTGCCAGCAGCGGGGGACTAGCGGGGGGACAGCCGTTCTTC.

This clonotype was seen more than once but under ten times. The V call is TRBV6-5, the J call TRBJ2-3, with no clear D. With 6 bases removed from V and 2 bases from J, the gap between germline ends came to 12 bases. This CDR3 spans 14 amino acids. Per the germline V gene, CDR1 is MNHEY and CDR2 is SVGAGI. CDR3 nucleotides: TGTGCCAGCAGGCTTACAGAGGACACAGATACGCAGTATTTT. Translated: CASRLTEDTDTQYF.

The chain joins TRBV11-2 to TRBJ1-2, with a possible D match to TRBD1 (6 bases). CDR1 is SGHAT, CDR2 FQNNGV, per germline. The V end was cut by 4 bases, the J end by 0 bases, with 39 bases between. The CDR3 runs to 24 residues. CDR3 coding DNA: TGTGCCAGCAGCTCCACGCACTTGGAGGGGGGGTATTCAGGGGCGCTCCCAACTAACTATGGCTACACCTTC. Amino acids: CASSSTHLEGGYSGALPTNYGYTF. Drawing the rest from reference TRBV11-2 and TRBJ1-2, the complete variable domain is EAGVAQSPRYKIIEKRQSVAFWCNPISGHATLYWYQQILGQGPKLLIQFQNNGVVDDSQLPKDRFSAERLKGVDSTLKIQPAKLEDSAVYLCASSSTHLEGGYSGALPTNYGYTFGSGTRLTVV.

The V call is TRBV7-2, the J call TRBJ1-2; tentative D call: TRBD1 (6 bases). The CDR3 is 15 amino acids. The germline V and J ends were trimmed by 5 bases and 4 bases, with 17 bases remaining between them. Germline assignment: CDR1 SGHTA and CDR2 FQGNSA. The CDR3 DNA is TGTGCCAGCAGCCTACAGGTACAGGGAGTCTATGGCTACACCTTC. Protein: CASSLQVQGVYGYTF.

This clonotype has a handful of counts. The V call is TRBV7-3, the J call TRBJ2-6, with D perhaps matching TRBD1 (5 bases). Trimming shortened V by 5 bases and J by 0 bases, and 17 bases separated the two germline ends. Germline-derived CDR1 and CDR2 are SGHTA and FQGTGA. This CDR3 has 18 amino acids. CDR3: CASSLQASLLSGANVLTF. As DNA, the CDR3 is TGTGCCAGCAGCCTACAGGCTTCCCTTCTCTCTGGGGCCAACGTCCTGACTTTC.

The chain couples TRBV18 to TRBJ1-5; no reliable D call. Trimming left V 4 bases short and J 1 base short, with 17 bases between. The CDR3 is 17 residues long. CDR1 and CDR2 (germline): KGHSH, LQKENI. In DNA, the CDR3 is TGTGCCAGCTCACGAGGTCCGACCCTGGAGAGCAATCAGCCCCAGCATTTT. Its protein product is CASSRGPTLESNQPQHF.

The rearrangement joins TRBV7-2 to TRBJ1-5; no clear D. Germline assignment: CDR1 SGHTA and CDR2 FQGNSA. The CDR3 spans 15 residues. Trimming pared 2 bases from V and 5 bases from J, leaving 13 bases between. The CDR3 region has the DNA TGTGCCAGCAGCTTATTGGTGCAGAACTATCAGCCCCAGCATTTT. The encoded protein is CASSLLVQNYQPQHF.

This clonotype was seen a handful of times. The chain is built from TRBV7-2 and TRBJ1-5, with TRBD1 as a possible D gene (6 bases). Trimming shortened V by 5 bases and J by 5 bases, and 13 bases separated the two germline ends. The CDR3 sequence is 14 residues long. The V gene's germline CDR1 is SGHTA and CDR2 FQGNSA. The CDR3 reads CASSGRQVDQPQHF. In nucleotides, the CDR3 is TGTGCCAGCAGCGGGCGACAGGTGGATCAGCCCCAGCATTTT.

This clonotype was seen only a few times. V usage is TRBV20-1 and J usage is TRBJ2-1, with a weak D call TRBD2 (6 bases). CDR1 and CDR2 (germline): DFQATT, SNEGSKA (reference sequence). Trimming took 1 base from V and 0 from J, leaving 19 bases between them. CDR3 length: 18 amino acids. Here the CDR3 reads CSARANRRGSGSYNEQFF. The CDR3 nucleotides read TGCAGTGCTAGAGCCAATAGGAGGGGTTCAGGCTCCTACAATGAGCAGTTCTTC.

The CDR3 spells CASSYSSVDTQYF. For the CDR3, the DNA is TGTGCCAGCAGTTACTCGTCGGTAGATACGCAGTATTTT. V gene TRBV6-5 combines with J gene TRBJ2-3; D uncertain. The CDR3 is 13 amino acids. Trimming pared 0 bases from V and 5 bases from J, leaving 6 bases between. Germline V gene data show CDR1 as MNHEY and CDR2 as SVGAGI.

This clonotype was observed a handful of times. The chain is built from TRBV11-2 and TRBJ2-3; D not certain. This CDR3 has 17 amino acids. The ends were cut back, 1 base at V and 2 bases at J, with 16 bases in the middle. Germline V gives CDR1 SGHAT, CDR2 FQNNGV. CDR3 in DNA: TGTGCCAGCAGCTTAGGCCCTGGGCAGACCTCCACAGATACGCAGTATTTT. Protein product: CASSLGPGQTSTDTQYF.

This clonotype was picked up a small number of times. The gene calls are TRBV28 and TRBJ2-5; D gene uncertain. Germline values: CDR1 MDHEN, CDR2 SYDVKM. This CDR3 comprises 13 residues. V lost 4 bases, J lost 3 bases, and 9 bases lay in between. As DNA, the CDR3 is TGTGCCAGCAGTTCATTACCCAAAGAGACCCAGTACTTC. Its protein product is CASSSLPKETQYF.

The chain couples TRBV20-1 to TRBJ2-3, with 7 bases aligning to TRBD1. Losses at the gene ends were 2 bases for V and 5 bases for J; bases not matched to a gene: 10. CDR3 size: 15 residues. Germline V gives CDR1 DFQATT, CDR2 SNEGSKA (reference sequence). The CDR3 DNA sequence: TGCAGTGCTAGACAGGGGGTGGCCAGAGTAGATACGCAGTATTTT. Translation gives CSARQGVARVDTQYF.

This sequence joins TRBV10-2 and TRBJ2-2; 7 nucleotides match TRBD1. The V segment lost 7 bases and the J segment 7 bases; nucleotides outside the gene matches: 6. CDR1 is WSHSY and CDR2 is SAAADI in the germline V gene. CDR3 length: 13 amino acids. CDR3 amino acids: CASTRGGFGELFF. The CDR3 nucleotides read TGCGCCAGCACGAGAGGGGGCTTCGGGGAGCTGTTTTTT.

The rearrangement joins TRBV6-5 to TRBJ2-4; a possible D gene is TRBD1 (5 bases). The end of the DNA aligns better with TRBJ2-7, so the J call may be wrong. This CDR3 is 16 amino acids long. The germline V gene has CDR1 MNHEY and CDR2 SVGAGI. This CDR3 is CASSYSFKTESYEQYF. CDR3 bases: TGTGCCAGCAGTTACTCTTTTAAGACAGAGTCCTACGAGCAGTACTTC.

The V gene is TRBV24-1, the J gene TRBJ1-2, with a tentative D call TRBD1 (5 bases). The germline gives CDR1 KGHDR, CDR2 SFDVKD. CDR3 length equals 12 residues. Trimming stripped 4 bases from V and 9 bases from J, with 11 bases between. CDR3 sequence (DNA): TGTGCCACCAGTGACCGGGACGGAAGCTACACCTTC. It specifies CATSDRDGSYTF.